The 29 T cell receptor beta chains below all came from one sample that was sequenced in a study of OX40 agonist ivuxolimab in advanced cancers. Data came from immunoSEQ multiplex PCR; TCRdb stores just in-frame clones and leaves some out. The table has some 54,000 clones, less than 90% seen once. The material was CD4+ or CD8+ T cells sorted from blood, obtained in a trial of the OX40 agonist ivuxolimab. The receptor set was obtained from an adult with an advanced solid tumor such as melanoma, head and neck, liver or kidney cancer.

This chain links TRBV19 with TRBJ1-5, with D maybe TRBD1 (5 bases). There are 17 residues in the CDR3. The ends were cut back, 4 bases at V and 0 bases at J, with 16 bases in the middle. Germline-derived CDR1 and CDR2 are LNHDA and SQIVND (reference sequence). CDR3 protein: CASSRYETVSSNQPQHF. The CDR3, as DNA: TGTGCCAGTAGTAGGTACGAGACAGTAAGTAGCAATCAGCCCCAGCATTTT.

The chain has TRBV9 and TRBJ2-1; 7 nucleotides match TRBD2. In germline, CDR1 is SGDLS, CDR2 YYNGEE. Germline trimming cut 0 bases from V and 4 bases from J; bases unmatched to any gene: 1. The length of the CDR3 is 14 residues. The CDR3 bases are TGTGCCAGCAGCGTAGGGGACTATTACAATGAGCAGTTCTTC. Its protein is CASSVGDYYNEQFF.

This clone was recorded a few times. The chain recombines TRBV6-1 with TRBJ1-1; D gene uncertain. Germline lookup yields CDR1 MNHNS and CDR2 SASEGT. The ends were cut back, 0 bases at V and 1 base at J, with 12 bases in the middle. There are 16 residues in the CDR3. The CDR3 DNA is TGTGCCAGCAGTGAAGCGCTGGGGTCGGGGAACACTGAAGCTTTCTTT. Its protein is CASSEALGSGNTEAFF.

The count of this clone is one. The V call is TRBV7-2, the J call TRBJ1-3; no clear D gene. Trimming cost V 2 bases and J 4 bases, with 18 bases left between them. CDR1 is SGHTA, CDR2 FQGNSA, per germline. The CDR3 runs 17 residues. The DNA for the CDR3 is TGTGCCAGCAGCTTATGGGCAAGGGCTCGAGCGGGAAACACCATATATTTT. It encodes CASSLWARARAGNTIYF. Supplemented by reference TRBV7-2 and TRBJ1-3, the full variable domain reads GAGVSQSPSNKVTEKGKDVELRCDPISGHTALYWYRQSLGQGLEFLIYFQGNSAPDKSGLPSDRFSAERTGGSVSTLTIQRTQQEDSAVYLCASSLWARARAGNTIYFGEGSWLTVV.

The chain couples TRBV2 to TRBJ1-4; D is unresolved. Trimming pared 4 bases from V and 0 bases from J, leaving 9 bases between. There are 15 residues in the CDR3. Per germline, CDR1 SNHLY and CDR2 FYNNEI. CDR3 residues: CASSVVKATNEKLFF. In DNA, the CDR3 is TGTGCCAGCAGTGTAGTTAAAGCAACTAATGAAAAACTGTTTTTT. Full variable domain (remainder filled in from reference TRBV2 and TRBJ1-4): EPEVTQTPSHQVTQMGQEVILRCVPISNHLYFYWYRQILGQKVEFLVSFYNNEISEKSEIFDDQFSVERPDGSNFTLKIRSTKLEDSAMYFCASSVVKATNEKLFFGSGTQLSVL.

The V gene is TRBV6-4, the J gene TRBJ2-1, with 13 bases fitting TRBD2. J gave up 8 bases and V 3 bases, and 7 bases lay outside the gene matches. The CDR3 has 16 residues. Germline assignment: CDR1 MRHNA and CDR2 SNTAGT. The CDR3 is CASSELAGGSIHEQFF. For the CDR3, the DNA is TGTGCCAGCAGTGAACTAGCGGGGGGGAGTATCCATGAGCAGTTCTTC.

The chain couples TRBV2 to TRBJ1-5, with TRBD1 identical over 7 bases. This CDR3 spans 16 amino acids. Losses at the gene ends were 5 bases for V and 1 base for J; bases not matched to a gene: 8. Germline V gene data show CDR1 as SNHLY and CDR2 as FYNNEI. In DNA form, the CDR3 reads TGTGCCAGCAGTACAACAGGGGAGGGGAGCAATCAGCCCCAGCATTTT. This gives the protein CASSTTGEGSNQPQHF.

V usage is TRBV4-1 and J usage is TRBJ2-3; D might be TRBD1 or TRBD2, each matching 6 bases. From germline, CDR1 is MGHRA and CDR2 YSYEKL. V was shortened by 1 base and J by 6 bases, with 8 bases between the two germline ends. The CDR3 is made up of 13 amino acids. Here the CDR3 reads CASSQAGADTQYF. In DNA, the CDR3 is TGCGCCAGCAGCCAAGCGGGGGCGGATACGCAGTATTTT.

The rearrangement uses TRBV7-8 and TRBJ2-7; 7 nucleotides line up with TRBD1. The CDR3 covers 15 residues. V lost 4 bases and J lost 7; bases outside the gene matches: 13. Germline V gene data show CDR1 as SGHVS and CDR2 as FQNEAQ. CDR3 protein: CASSSGTAQVGEQYF. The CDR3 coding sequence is TGTGCCAGCAGCTCCGGGACAGCCCAGGTCGGGGAGCAGTACTTC.

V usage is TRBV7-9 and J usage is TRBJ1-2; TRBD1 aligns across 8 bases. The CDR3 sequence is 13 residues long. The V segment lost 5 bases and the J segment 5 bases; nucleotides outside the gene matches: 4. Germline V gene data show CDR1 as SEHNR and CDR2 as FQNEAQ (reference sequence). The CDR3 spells CASSHTGGYGYTF. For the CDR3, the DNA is TGTGCCAGCAGCCACACAGGGGGATATGGCTACACCTTC.

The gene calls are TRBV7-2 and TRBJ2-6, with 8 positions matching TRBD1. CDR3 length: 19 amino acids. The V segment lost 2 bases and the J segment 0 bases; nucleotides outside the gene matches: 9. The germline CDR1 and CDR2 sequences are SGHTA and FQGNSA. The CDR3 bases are TGTGCCAGCAGCTTAACGGGACAGGTCCTCGGCTCTGGGGCCAACGTCCTGACTTTC. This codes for CASSLTGQVLGSGANVLTF. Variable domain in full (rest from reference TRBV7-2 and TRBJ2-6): GAGVSQSPSNKVTEKGKDVELRCDPISGHTALYWYRQSLGQGLEFLIYFQGNSAPDKSGLPSDRFSAERTGGSVSTLTIQRTQQEDSAVYLCASSLTGQVLGSGANVLTFGAGSRLTVL.

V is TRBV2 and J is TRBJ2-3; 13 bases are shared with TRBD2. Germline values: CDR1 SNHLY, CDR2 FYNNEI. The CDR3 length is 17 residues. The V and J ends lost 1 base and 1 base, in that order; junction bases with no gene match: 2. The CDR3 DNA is TGTGCCAGCAGTGAAGGTGGGACTAGCGGGGGCACAGATACGCAGTATTTT. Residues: CASSEGGTSGGTDTQYF. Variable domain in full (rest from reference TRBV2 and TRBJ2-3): EPEVTQTPSHQVTQMGQEVILRCVPISNHLYFYWYRQILGQKVEFLVSFYNNEISEKSEIFDDQFSVERPDGSNFTLKIRSTKLEDSAMYFCASSEGGTSGGTDTQYFGPGTRLTVL.

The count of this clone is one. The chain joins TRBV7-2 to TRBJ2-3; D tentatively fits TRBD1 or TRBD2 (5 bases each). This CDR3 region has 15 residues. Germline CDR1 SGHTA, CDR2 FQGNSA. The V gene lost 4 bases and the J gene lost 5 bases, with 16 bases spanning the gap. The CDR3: CASSSTGATQDTQYF. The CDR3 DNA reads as TGTGCCAGCAGCTCCACCGGGGCGACACAAGATACGCAGTATTTT.

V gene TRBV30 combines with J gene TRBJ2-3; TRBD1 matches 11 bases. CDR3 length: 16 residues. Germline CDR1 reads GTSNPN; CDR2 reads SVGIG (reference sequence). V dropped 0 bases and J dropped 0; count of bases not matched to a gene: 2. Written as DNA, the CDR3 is TGTGCCTGGAGTGTAGGGACAGGGGGTAGCACAGATACGCAGTATTTT. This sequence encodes CAWSVGTGGSTDTQYF.

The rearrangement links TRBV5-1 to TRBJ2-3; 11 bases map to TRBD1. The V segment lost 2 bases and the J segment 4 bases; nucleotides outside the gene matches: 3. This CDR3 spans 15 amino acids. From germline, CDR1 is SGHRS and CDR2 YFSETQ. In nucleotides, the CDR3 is TGCGCCAGCAGCTTAGGACAGGGGGCCGCAGATACGCAGTATTTT. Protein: CASSLGQGAADTQYF.

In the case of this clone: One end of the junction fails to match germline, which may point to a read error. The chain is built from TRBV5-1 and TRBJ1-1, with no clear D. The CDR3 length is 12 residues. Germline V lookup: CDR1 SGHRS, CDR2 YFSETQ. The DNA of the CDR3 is TGCGCCAGCAGGTTGGTGGGAACTGAAGCTTTCTTT. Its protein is CASRLVGTEAFF.

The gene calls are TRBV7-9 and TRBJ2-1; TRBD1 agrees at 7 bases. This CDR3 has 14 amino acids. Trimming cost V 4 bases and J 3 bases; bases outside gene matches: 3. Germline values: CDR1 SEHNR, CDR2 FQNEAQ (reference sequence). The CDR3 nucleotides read TGTGCCAGCAGCTACCGGGACAGCTACAATGAGCAGTTCTTC. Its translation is CASSYRDSYNEQFF.

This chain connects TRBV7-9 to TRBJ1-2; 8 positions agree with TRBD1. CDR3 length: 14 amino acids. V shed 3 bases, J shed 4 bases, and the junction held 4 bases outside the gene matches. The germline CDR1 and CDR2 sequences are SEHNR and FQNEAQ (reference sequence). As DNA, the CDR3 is TGTGCCAGCAGCTTGGGGACAGGTTTCTATGGCTACACCTTC. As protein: CASSLGTGFYGYTF.

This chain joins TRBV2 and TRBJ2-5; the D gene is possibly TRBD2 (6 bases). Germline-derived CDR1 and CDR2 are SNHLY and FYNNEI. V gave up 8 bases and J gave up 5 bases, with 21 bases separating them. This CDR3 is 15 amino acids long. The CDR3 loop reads CASVAHGGNWETQYF. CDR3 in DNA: TGTGCCAGCGTCGCCCACGGGGGTAATTGGGAGACCCAGTACTTC.

The CDR3 coding sequence is TGCGCCAGCAGTACTACAGGGGGAGGCTACACCTTC. Its translation: CASSTTGGGYTF. This rearrangement joins TRBV10-2 to TRBJ1-2, with 8 nucleotides matching TRBD1. The CDR3 runs to 12 residues. Looked up from germline, CDR1 is WSHSY and CDR2 is SAAADI. Trimming removed 5 bases from V and 8 bases from J; junction bases left unmatched: 4.

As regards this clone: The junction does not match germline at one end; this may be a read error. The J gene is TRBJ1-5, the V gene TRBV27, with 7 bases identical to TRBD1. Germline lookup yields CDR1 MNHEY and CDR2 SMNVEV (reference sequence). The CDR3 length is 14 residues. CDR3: CASSIRGRNQSQHF. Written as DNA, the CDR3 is TGTGCCAGCAGCATAAGGGGGCGCAATCAGTCCCAGCATTTT.

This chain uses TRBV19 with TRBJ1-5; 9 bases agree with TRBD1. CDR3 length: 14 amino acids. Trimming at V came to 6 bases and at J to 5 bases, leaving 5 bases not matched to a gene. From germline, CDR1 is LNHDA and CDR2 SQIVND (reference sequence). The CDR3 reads CASRTDRGHQPQHF. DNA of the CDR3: TGTGCCAGTAGGACGGACAGGGGACATCAGCCCCAGCATTTT.

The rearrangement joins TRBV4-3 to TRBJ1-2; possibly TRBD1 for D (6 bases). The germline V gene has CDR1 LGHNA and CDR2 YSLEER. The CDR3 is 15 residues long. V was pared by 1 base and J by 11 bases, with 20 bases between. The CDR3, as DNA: TGCGCCAGCAGCCAAGCTCGAGGGGGAGGGGACGGGTACACCTTC. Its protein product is CASSQARGGGDGYTF.

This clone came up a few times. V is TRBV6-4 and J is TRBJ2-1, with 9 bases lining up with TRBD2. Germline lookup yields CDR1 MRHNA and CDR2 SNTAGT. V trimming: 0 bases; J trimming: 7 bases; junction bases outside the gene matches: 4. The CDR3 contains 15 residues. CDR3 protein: CASSDSGGGVNEQFF. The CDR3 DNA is TGTGCCAGCAGTGACTCGGGCGGGGGGGTAAATGAGCAGTTCTTC.

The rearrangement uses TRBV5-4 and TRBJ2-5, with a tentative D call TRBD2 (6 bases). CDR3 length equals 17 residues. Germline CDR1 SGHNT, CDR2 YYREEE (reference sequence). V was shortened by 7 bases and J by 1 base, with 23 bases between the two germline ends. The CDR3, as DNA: TGTGCCAGCTCCTCCCTCCTTGCGGGGCGTACCCAAGAGACCCAGTACTTC. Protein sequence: CASSSLLAGRTQETQYF.

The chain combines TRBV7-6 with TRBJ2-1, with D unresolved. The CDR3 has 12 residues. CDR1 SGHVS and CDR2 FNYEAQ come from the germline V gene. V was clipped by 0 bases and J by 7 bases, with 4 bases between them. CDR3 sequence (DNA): TGTGCCAGCAGCTTAGCTCTTAATGAGCAGTTCTTC. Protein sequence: CASSLALNEQFF.

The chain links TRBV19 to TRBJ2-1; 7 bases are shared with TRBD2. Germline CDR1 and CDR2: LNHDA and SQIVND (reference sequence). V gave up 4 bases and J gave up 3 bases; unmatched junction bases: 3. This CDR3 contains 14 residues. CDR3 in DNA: TGTGCCAGTAGTAGGGGGGGAGACTACAATGAGCAGTTCTTC. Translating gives CASSRGGDYNEQFF.

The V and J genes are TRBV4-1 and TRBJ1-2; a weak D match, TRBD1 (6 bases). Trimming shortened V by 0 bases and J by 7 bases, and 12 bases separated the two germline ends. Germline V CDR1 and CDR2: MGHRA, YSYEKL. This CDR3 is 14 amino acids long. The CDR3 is CASSQDPRGGGYTF. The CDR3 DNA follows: TGCGCCAGCAGCCAAGATCCCAGGGGAGGTGGCTACACCTTC.

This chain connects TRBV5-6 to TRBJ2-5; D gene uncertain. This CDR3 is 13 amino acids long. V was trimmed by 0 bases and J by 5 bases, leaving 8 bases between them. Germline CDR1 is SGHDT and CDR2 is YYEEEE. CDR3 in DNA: TGTGCCAGCAGCTTGGTGGGCGCGGAGACCCAGTACTTC. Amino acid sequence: CASSLVGAETQYF.